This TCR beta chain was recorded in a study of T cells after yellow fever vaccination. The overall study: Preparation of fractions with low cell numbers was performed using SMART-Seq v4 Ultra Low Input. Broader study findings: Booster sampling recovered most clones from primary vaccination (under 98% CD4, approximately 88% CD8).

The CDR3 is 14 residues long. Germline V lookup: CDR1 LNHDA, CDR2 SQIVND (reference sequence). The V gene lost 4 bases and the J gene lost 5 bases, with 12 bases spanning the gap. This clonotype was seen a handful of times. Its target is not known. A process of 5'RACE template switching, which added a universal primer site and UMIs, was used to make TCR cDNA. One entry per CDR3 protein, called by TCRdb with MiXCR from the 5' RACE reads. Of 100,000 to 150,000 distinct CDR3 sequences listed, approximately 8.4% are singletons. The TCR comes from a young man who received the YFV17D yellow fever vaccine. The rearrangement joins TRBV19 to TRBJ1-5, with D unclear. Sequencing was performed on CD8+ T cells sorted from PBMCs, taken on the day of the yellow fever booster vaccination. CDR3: CASSTPEPHQPQHF. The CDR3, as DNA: TGTGCCAGTAGTACCCCCGAACCTCATCAGCCCCAGCATTTT.